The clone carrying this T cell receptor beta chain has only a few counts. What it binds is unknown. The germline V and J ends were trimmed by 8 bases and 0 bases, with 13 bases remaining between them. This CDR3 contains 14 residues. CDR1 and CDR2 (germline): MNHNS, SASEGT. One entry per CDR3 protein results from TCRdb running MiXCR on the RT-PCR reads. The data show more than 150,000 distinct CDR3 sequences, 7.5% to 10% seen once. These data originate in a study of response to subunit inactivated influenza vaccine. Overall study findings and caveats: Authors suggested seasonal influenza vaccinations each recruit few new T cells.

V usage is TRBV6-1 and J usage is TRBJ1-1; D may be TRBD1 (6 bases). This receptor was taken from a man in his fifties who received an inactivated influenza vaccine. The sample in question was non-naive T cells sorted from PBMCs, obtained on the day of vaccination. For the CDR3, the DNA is TGTGCCAGCTTACCGGGACAACTGAACACTGAAGCTTTCTTT. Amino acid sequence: CASLPGQLNTEAFF.